This T cell receptor (beta chain) was recovered during a study of blood T cells in healthy people across ages. The CDR3 numbers 12 amino acids, ends counted. CDR1 is SGDLS, CDR2 YYNGEE, per germline. This clonotype was counted only a few times. The limits of the CDR3 on the DNA are not certain, so only TCRdb's listed CDR3 is given. Using a J-beta primer mix together with a sample-barcoded 5' primer, a second PCR was run for roughly 6 to 12 cycles. TCRdb called the 5' RACE reads again in MiXCR, with one record for every CDR3 protein. The table includes around 690,000 distinct CDR3 sequences, about 53% detected once.

The TCR was taken from a man in his 60s in good health. This chain connects TRBV9 to TRBJ2-5; the DNA was not used to check the table's D call, TRBD1. Input material: blood. The CDR3 region is CASSVGDGNLYF.